This T cell receptor (beta chain) was captured in a study of regulatory T cells in long-lasting Graves disease. The table lists this clonotype with many counts. Time point specified: persistent/refractory GD, antithyroid drugs over 5 years with positive TRAb. Researchers made the TCR library from RNA that was extracted from PBMCs. Arm-PCR of CDR3 regions and iRepertoire HTBI primers were used to build TCR beta libraries. TCRdb used MiXCR to reprocess the multiplex PCR reads, holding one entry per CDR3 protein. The table includes around 460,000 distinct CDR3 sequences, roughly 22% detected once. The sequences come from peripheral blood mononuclear cells (PBMCs), collected when the disease was refractory, from a patient treated with antithyroid drugs. This receptor was identified in a female donor with Graves disease.

The CDR3 nucleotides read TGTGCCAGCCGACCGGGACAGGGGGCGGACGAGCAGTACTTC. This codes for CASRPGQGADEQYF. V gene TRBV28 combines with J gene TRBJ2-7, with 12 nucleotides matching TRBD1. V was clipped by 8 bases and J by 5 bases; unmatched bases: 7. This CDR3 is built from 14 residues. The germline V gene encodes CDR1 MDHEN and CDR2 SYDVKM.